The present T cell receptor (beta chain) was sequenced within a study of CD8 T cells in ankylosing spondylitis. Study conclusions and caveats: It appeared that ankylosing spondylitis blood was characterized by a TCR beta motif of several highly homologous variants. In synovial fluid and blood from reactive arthritis, some motif variants were previously reported.

A quantitative 5'-RACE method, one with molecular barcodes, was used to make TCR beta libraries. One entry per CDR3 protein, called by TCRdb with MiXCR from the 5' RACE reads. The table shows 35,000 to 50,000 distinct CDR3 sequences, with approximately 10% occurring only once. Worth noting for this clonotype: No antigen is known for it.

The source material was blood, either unsorted or a sorted T cell fraction (not recorded which). This TCR was recovered from a male donor with ankylosing spondylitis or in good health (not recorded which).

CDR3 coding DNA: TGTGCCAGCTCACCATTACCGGTTGGATACACTGAAGCTTTCTTT. It encodes CASSPLPVGYTEAFF. This chain connects TRBV18 to TRBJ1-1; D not certain. Germline V gene lookup returns CDR1 KGHSH and CDR2 LQKENI. The germline V and J ends were trimmed by 2 bases and 3 bases, with 13 bases remaining between them. This CDR3 spans 15 amino acids.